This TCR beta chain is from a study of tumor-infiltrating lymphocytes in primary liver carcinoma. About the study: Male and female patients aged 30 to 69 years made up the cohort.

Note on this clonotype: Relative to the germline gene, one junction end is altered; a read error may explain this.

The authors made TCR beta cDNA from approximately 500 ng total RNA with a constant-region primer. The TCR beta library was amplified through three nested multiplex PCR rounds in a modified ARM-PCR procedure. The first two PCR rounds, roughly 9 cycles each, used TRBV1-TRBV30 forward primers and a C-beta reverse primer. TCRdb independently ran MiXCR on the multiplex PCR reads; one entry per CDR3 protein. The table includes 330,000 or so distinct CDR3 sequences, about 65% detected once. The blood RNA (from unsorted whole blood) was obtained, and germline DNA was also extracted. Germline-derived CDR1 and CDR2 are MNHNS and SASEGT. CDR3 size: 14 residues.

This TCR was recovered from a man between 35 and 55 years old with primary liver carcinoma and hepatitis B virus infection. The rearrangement links TRBV6-1 to TRBJ1-5; D unresolved. The specimen sequenced was peripheral blood. Here the CDR3 DNA reads TGTGCCAGCAGTAACGTGGGAGGGAGCCACCCCCAGCATTTC. As protein: CASSNVGGSHPQHF.